The sequence of this TCR beta chain was determined in a study of beta chain features in type 1 diabetes. The CDR3 is 17 residues long. Germline CDR1 SGHDT, CDR2 YYEEEE. The ends were cut back, 2 bases at V and 0 bases at J, with 17 bases in the middle. Investigators reverse transcribed all isolated RNA, so they sequenced expressed TCRB transcripts. Repertoires were generated with immunoSEQ multiplex PCR, while TCRdb's copy carries only in-frame clones and drops some. Of over 300,000 clones detected, 6.5% to 10% appear once; the ten largest clones hold approximately 0.47%. Source material: central memory CD4+ T cells from blood. The J gene is TRBJ1-1, the V gene TRBV5-6, with TRBD1 as a possible D gene (5 bases). The sequence came from a woman between 18 and 30 years old in good health. CDR3 nucleotides: TGTGCCAGCAGCTTTTTCTCTGCCGCGGGGGTGAACACTGAAGCTTTCTTT. Protein sequence: CASSFFSAAGVNTEAFF. Full variable domain (rest looked up from reference TRBV5-6 and TRBJ1-1): DAGVTQSPTHLIKTRGQQVTLRCSPKSGHDTVSWYQQALGQGPQFIFQYYEEEERQRGNFPDRFSGHQFPNYSSELNVNALLLGDSALYLCASSFFSAAGVNTEAFFGQGTRLTVV.